This T cell receptor beta chain was retrieved from a study of cytomegalovirus exposure and HLA in healthy donors. For the study at large: Most donors, roughly 77% of over 350 genotyped, fell in the Caucasian-associated ancestry cluster. General study results and limits: A later analysis linked a missense variant in DCLRE1C to the trimming of TCR beta V and J genes. In an earlier analysis, most TCR beta V segments were productive about 87% or about 30% of the time.

Donors were nominally healthy when sampled, though unrecorded immune exposures were likely. The PCR employed 60 Vbeta primers together with 13 Jbeta primers. Data came from immunoSEQ multiplex PCR; TCRdb stores just in-frame clones and leaves some out. Counted here are about 130,000 clones, approximately 60% occurring once; the ten biggest clones make up 2% to 3%. In the case of this clone: The antigen remains undetermined.

Sequencing was done on a sample of PBMCs. This clonotype was obtained from a woman in her forties in good health and CMV-seronegative.

CDR3 DNA sequence: TGTGCCAGCAGCTTGGGACAGAAAAAGGTGAACACTGAAGCTTTCTTT. Translating it yields CASSLGQKKVNTEAFF. The rearrangement links TRBV5-4 to TRBJ1-1, with D perhaps TRBD1 (5 bases). The CDR3 spans 16 residues. The germline gives CDR1 SGHNT, CDR2 YYREEE (reference sequence). Trimming took 0 bases from V and 0 from J, leaving 12 bases between them.